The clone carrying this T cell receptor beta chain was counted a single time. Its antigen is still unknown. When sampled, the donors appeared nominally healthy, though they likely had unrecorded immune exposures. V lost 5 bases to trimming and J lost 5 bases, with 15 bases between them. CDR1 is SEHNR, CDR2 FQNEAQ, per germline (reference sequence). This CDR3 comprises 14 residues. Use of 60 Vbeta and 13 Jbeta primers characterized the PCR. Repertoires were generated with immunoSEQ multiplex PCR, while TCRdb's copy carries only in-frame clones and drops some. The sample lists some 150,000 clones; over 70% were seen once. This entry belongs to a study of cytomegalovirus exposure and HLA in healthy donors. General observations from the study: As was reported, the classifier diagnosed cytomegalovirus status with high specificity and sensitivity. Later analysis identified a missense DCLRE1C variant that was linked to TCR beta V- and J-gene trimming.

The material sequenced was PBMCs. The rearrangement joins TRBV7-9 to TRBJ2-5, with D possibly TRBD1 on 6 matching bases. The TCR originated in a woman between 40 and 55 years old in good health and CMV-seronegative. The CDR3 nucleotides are TGTGCCAGCAGCAAACAGGGAGCGGTGGAGACCCAGTACTTC. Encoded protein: CASSKQGAVETQYF.